The clone carrying this T cell receptor beta chain was found a few times. The CDR3 is 13 residues long. Trimming cost V 0 bases and J 7 bases, with 9 bases left between them. Germline CDR1 reads MNHEY; CDR2 reads SVGEGT. Full-length variable regions came from constant-region reverse primers plus semi-nested Nested Universal Primer A PCR. One entry per CDR3 protein results from TCRdb running MiXCR on the 5' RACE reads. The sample lists about 50,000 distinct CDR3 sequences; around 26% were seen once. The chain uses TRBV6-2 or TRBV6-3 and TRBJ1-1; D not resolved. Source material: naive CD4+ T cells sorted from blood. Subset reported: naive CD4+ T cells, CD4+CD45RA+CD25-. The clonotype comes from a female donor with breast cancer. CDR3: CASSYSTGYEAFF. CDR3 sequence (DNA): TGTGCCAGCAGTTACTCGACGGGGTATGAAGCTTTCTTT.